A selection of T cell receptor beta chains follows, all from one sample in a study of blood T cell repertoires in COVID-19. The assay was immunoSEQ multiplex PCR, and TCRdb's table has in-frame clones only and misses some. The sample records some 490,000 clones, 70% to 90% being singletons. Sequenced: peripheral blood. All receptors come from a human donor in a cohort sampled during active COVID-19. The CDR3 runs from the conserved cysteine through the conserved F or W. The D gene is left open where the match is weak. Part of the rows lack a size; the others show once, few, many or a class for expanded clones.

j_gene | d_gene | abundance | v_gene | CDR3nt | CDR3aa
TRBJ2-7 | NA | NA | TRBV6-5 | TGTGCCAGCACCCGGGAGAGGTACGAGCAGTACTTC | CASTRERYEQYF
TRBJ1-1 | NA | NA | TRBV7-9 | TGTGCCAGCAGCACTGAGCGGGTGGCTTTCTTT | CASSTERVAFF
TRBJ2-2 | NA | NA | TRBV5-1 | TGCGCCAGCAGCGTAGGACTTGCCGACACCGGGGAGCTGTTTTTT | CASSVGLADTGELFF
TRBJ1-5 | NA | NA | TRBV6-1 | TGTGCCAGCAGTGATAGGACCAGCGACCGGGGGCCCCAGCATTTT | CASSDRTSDRGPQHF
TRBJ1-1 | NA | NA | TRBV14 | TGTGCCAGCAGCCAAACCTTAGCAGGGGCAGCTTTCTTT | CASSQTLAGAAFF
TRBJ2-1 | TRBD2 | NA | TRBV24-1 | TGTGCCACCAGTGTGGGGACTAGCGGTGCCAATGAGCAGTTCTTC | CATSVGTSGANEQFF
TRBJ2-4 | TRBD2 | NA | TRBV20-1 | TGCAGTGCTAGTCGTGGTAGCGGGAGGACATTAGGGAACATTCAGTACTTC | CSASRGSGRTLGNIQYF
TRBJ1-4 | TRBD1 | NA | TRBV25-1 | TGTGCCAGCAGTGGCTACCGGGACAGGGGAGACGAAAAACTGTTTTTT | CASSGYRDRGDEKLFF
TRBJ1-1 | TRBD1 | NA | TRBV5-1 | TGCGCCAGCAGCTTACAGGGGCGGAGGAACACTGAAGCTTTCTTT | CASSLQGRRNTEAFF
TRBJ2-1 | TRBD2 | NA | TRBV4-1 | TGCGCCAGCAGCCACATACTAGCGTTTTCCTACAATGAGCAGTTCTTC | CASSHILAFSYNEQFF
TRBJ1-2 | TRBD1 | NA | TRBV28 | TGTGCCAGCAGTTTAGGTACAGGGGTCTATGGCTACACCTTC | CASSLGTGVYGYTF
TRBJ1-1 | NA | NA | TRBV7-9 | TGTGCCAGCAGCAGCGGAGGCACTGAAGCTTTCTTT | CASSSGGTEAFF
TRBJ2-5 | TRBD1 | NA | TRBV19 | TGTGCCAGTAGTACAGGGACAGGTCGGTACTTC | CASSTGTGRYF
TRBJ2-7 | TRBD2 | NA | TRBV7-8 | TGTGCCAGCACCCAGGGACTAGCGGGAGACGAGCAGTACTTC | CASTQGLAGDEQYF
TRBJ1-1 | NA | NA | TRBV7-9 | TGTGCCAGCACCCTCAGTGTGAACACTGAAGCTTTCTTT | CASTLSVNTEAFF
TRBJ2-2 | TRBD1 | NA | TRBV2 | TGTGCCAGCTCGGCTGGTCCGGGACAGGAGATCGGGGAGCTGTTTTTT | CASSAGPGQEIGELFF
TRBJ2-3 | TRBD2 | NA | TRBV18 | TGTGCCAGCTCACCAATAGCGGGAGGGCCAGATACGCAGTATTTT | CASSPIAGGPDTQYF
TRBJ1-6 | NA | NA | TRBV6-5 | TGTGCCAGCAGTTACTCGGGGGGAGCCGATAATTCACCCCTCCACTTT | CASSYSGGADNSPLHF
TRBJ2-7 | NA | NA | TRBV11-2 | TGTGCCAGCAGCTTAGTTCTAGGCTATCCCTACGAGCAGTACTTC | CASSLVLGYPYEQYF
TRBJ2-7 | NA | NA | TRBV5-1 | TGCGCCAGCAGCTTTGACAAGACCTACGAGCAGTACTTC | CASSFDKTYEQYF
TRBJ2-6 | NA | NA | TRBV19 | TGTGCCAGTAGTTCCAGGGGGGCTGGGGCCAACGTCCTGACTTTC | CASSSRGAGANVLTF
TRBJ1-5 | TRBD1 | NA | TRBV6-1 | TGTGCCAGCAGTGCCCAACAGGGGGATAACAATCAGCCCCAGCATTTT | CASSAQQGDNNQPQHF
TRBJ2-6 | NA | few | TRBV7-3 | TGTGCCAGCAGCTTAACCTTATCTGGGGCCAACGTCCTGACTTTC | CASSLTLSGANVLTF
TRBJ2-7 | TRBD2 | NA | TRBV9 | TGTGCCAGCAGCGTAGAAGGCGGGGGGTACGTTGAGCAGTACTTC | CASSVEGGGYVEQYF
TRBJ1-2 | TRBD1 | once | TRBV7-2 | TGTGCCAGCAGCCCCTCGATTTTCCGGGACAGCCTTTCCTATGGCTACACCTTC | CASSPSIFRDSLSYGYTF
TRBJ2-7 | NA | NA | TRBV14 | TGTGCCAGCAGCCAAGTGGGGGCCGGCTCCTACGAGCAGTACTTC | CASSQVGAGSYEQYF
TRBJ2-3 | TRBD1 | NA | TRBV5-1 | TGCGCCAGCAGCTTGGGGGGGACAGGGGTCACAGATACGCAGTATTTT | CASSLGGTGVTDTQYF
TRBJ2-3 | TRBD2 | few | TRBV3-1/TRBV3-2 | TGTGCCAGCAGCCGACTAACTAGCGGGAGTGGGGATACGCAGTATTTT | CASSRLTSGSGDTQYF
TRBJ2-3 | NA | NA | TRBV6-4 | TGTGCCAGCAGTGAGCAGGGAGGAACAGATACGCAGTATTTT | CASSEQGGTDTQYF
TRBJ2-5 | TRBD2 | NA | TRBV7-3 | TGTGCCAGCAGCCCAACGGGACTAGCGGGAGGGGAGACCCAGTACTTC | CASSPTGLAGGETQYF
TRBJ2-1 | NA | NA | TRBV15 | TGTGCCACCAGCAGAGATAAAATAAGAGGGAACCCCTACAATGAGCAGTTCTTC | CATSRDKIRGNPYNEQFF
TRBJ2-3 | TRBD2 | NA | TRBV11-3 | TGTGCCAGCAGCGCATGGGGGACTAGCGGGAGTTCAGATACGCAGTATTTT | CASSAWGTSGSSDTQYF
TRBJ1-4 | NA | NA | TRBV15 | TGTGCCACCAGCAGAGAACAGGCGAATGAAAAACTGTTTTTT | CATSREQANEKLFF
TRBJ2-5 | TRBD1 | NA | TRBV5-1 | TGCGCCAGCAGCCTGACAGGGGCAGAGACCCAGTACTTC | CASSLTGAETQYF
TRBJ1-1 | NA | few | TRBV5-8 | TGTGCCAGCAGCTTGGGACAGATGAACACTGAAGCTTTCTTT | CASSLGQMNTEAFF
TRBJ1-1 | TRBD1 | NA | TRBV6-6 | TGTGCCAGCATAATCTCAGGGGGCGGTTCTTCTGAAGCTTTCTTT | CASIISGGGSSEAFF
TRBJ2-2 | TRBD2 | NA | TRBV5-5 | TGTGCCAGCAGACGGCAACTAGCGGGAGTGACCGGGGAGCTGTTTTTT | CASRRQLAGVTGELFF
TRBJ1-1 | NA | NA | TRBV18 | TGTGCCAGCTCACCATTAGGGGGTGATACTGAAGCTTTCTTT | CASSPLGGDTEAFF
TRBJ1-2 | TRBD1 | NA | TRBV19 | TGTGCCAGTAGTATGGACAGGAACCTCTATGGCTACACCTTC | CASSMDRNLYGYTF
TRBJ1-1 | NA | NA | TRBV11-2 | TGTGCCAGCAGCTTAGTAGGTTGGAGGGAGATCAGGAACACTGAAGCTTTCTTT | CASSLVGWREIRNTEAFF
TRBJ1-5 | NA | NA | TRBV4-2 | TGTGCCAGCAGCCAAGTGGGGTCTAGGGGTAAGCCCCAGCATTTT | CASSQVGSRGKPQHF
TRBJ1-6 | NA | NA | TRBV10-3 | TGTGCCCCCGAGGGTAATTCACCCCTCCACTTT | CAPEGNSPLHF
TRBJ2-7 | TRBD1 | NA | TRBV18 | TGTGCCAGCTCACCCACGGACAGGGAAGGAGGGGAGCAGTACTTC | CASSPTDREGGEQYF
TRBJ2-5 | NA | NA | TRBV19 | TGTGCCAGTAGTGGCTCACTGGGCAGCGAGACCCAGTACTTC | CASSGSLGSETQYF
TRBJ1-1 | TRBD1 | NA | TRBV19 | TGTGCCAGTACCGCCGGGACAGGGATACCTGAAGCTTTCTTT | CASTAGTGIPEAFF
TRBJ1-4 | NA | NA | TRBV12-3/TRBV12-4 | TGTGCCAGCAGTTTAGGAGGCCGAGAAAAACTGTTTTTT | CASSLGGREKLFF
TRBJ2-1 | TRBD1 | NA | TRBV18 | TGTGCCAGCTCACCACCGAGACAGGGAAGAAGGGAGCAGTTCTTC | CASSPPRQGRREQFF